What follows describes a single T cell receptor beta chain. The target antigen is unknown. The CDR3 is 14 residues long. Per the germline V gene, CDR1 is SGHNT and CDR2 is YYREEE (reference sequence). V lost 0 bases to trimming and J lost 4 bases; unmatched junction nucleotides: 3. The sample belongs to a study of graft-versus-host responses after intestinal transplantation. Overall study: As for transplant type, recipients had multivisceral, liver-intestinal, or isolated intestinal grafts.

Findings of the study overall: Recipient marrow showed GvH clones, some seen first in ileum or blood. Early after transplant, HvG declines were associated with peak levels of circulating GvH clones. Graft-versus-host to host-versus-graft clonal ratios in allografts were high in patients with graft-donor T cell macrochimerism.

Intraepithelial and lamina propria lymphocytes were isolated from graft specimens. Sequenced by immunoSEQ multiplex PCR; TCRdb stores in-frame clones only, minus some. The profile covers around 23,000 clones, with around 78% appearing a single time and approximately 3.3% taken by the ten largest. The TCR sequence derives from a human patient who received an intestinal transplant, so some T cells may come from the graft donor. V gene TRBV5-4 combines with J gene TRBJ2-5; 7 bases are a match to TRBD1. Sequencing used ileum tissue, obtained 12 days after intestinal transplant. The DNA of the CDR3 is TGTGCCAGCAGCTTGGGACAGGGCGGAGAGACCCAGTACTTC. This sequence encodes CASSLGQGGETQYF.